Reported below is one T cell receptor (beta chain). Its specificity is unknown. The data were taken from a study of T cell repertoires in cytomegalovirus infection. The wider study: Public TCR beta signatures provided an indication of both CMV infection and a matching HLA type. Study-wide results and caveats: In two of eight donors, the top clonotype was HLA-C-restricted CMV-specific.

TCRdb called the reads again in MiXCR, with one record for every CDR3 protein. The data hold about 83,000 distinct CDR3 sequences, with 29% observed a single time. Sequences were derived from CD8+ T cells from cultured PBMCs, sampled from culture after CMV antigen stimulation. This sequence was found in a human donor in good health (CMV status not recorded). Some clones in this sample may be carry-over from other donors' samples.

CDR3 nucleotides: TGTGCCAGTACTAAGGGAGGAGGGAGCAATCAGCCCCAGCATTTT. It specifies CASTKGGGSNQPQHF. The chain uses TRBV19 and TRBJ1-5; D gene ambiguous. Trimming pared 7 bases from V and 1 base from J, leaving 14 bases between. Per germline, CDR1 LNHDA and CDR2 SQIVND (reference sequence). This CDR3 has 15 residues. The complete variable domain, with remaining parts taken from reference TRBV19 and TRBJ1-5, reads DGGITQSPKYLFRKEGQNVTLSCEQNLNHDAMYWYRQDPGQGLRLIYYSQIVNDFQKGDIAEGYSVSREKKESFPLTVTSAQKNPTAFYLCASTKGGGSNQPQHFGDGTRLSIL.